This T cell receptor (beta chain) was profiled in a study of prognosis after radiotherapy for stage I lung cancer. For the study at large: About seven patients had tumors that were squamous cell carcinoma, and about a dozen had adenocarcinoma. Study-wide results and caveats: Reportedly, TRBV and TRBJ gene usage differed by presence of metastases in patients. Some patients went on to develop distant metastases. Their Shannon entropy after stereotactic body radiation therapy was lower, and its change from baseline was also lower.

Using two-round multiplex PCR, the authors amplified TCR beta CDR3 from genomic DNA. TRBV and TRBJ genes each had their own specific primers in first-round PCR. MiXCR, run by TCRdb on the multiplex PCR reads, gives a single entry per CDR3 protein. Of 50,000 or so distinct CDR3 sequences listed, 30% to 35% are singletons. This clonotype was picked up many times. Antigen unknown. Blood was drawn (around 6 milliliters of peripheral blood) at each of two time points. V lost 3 bases, J lost 2 bases, and 11 bases lay in between. CDR1 is LGHNA and CDR2 is YNFKEQ in the germline V gene. CDR3 length equals 16 residues.

This receptor was taken from a donor aged 50 or older with non-small cell lung cancer. This chain links TRBV4-2 with TRBJ2-6; D perhaps matches TRBD1 (6 bases). This specimen consisted of PBMCs, obtained before or after stereotactic body radiation therapy (not recorded which). CDR3 region: CASSQETGTGANVLTF. The CDR3 nucleotides read TGTGCCAGCAGCCAGGAAACAGGGACTGGGGCCAACGTCCTGACTTTC.